Listed here are 14 T cell receptor beta chains from one sample, sequenced in a study of control samples from healthy donors and cancer patients. Assay used: immunoSEQ multiplex PCR; TCRdb lists only in-frame clones, some missing. Seen here are about 94,000 clones, around nine tenths observed once, and the top ten hold 3% to 4.5%. The sample taken for sequencing was blood. These receptors were collected from a woman between 18 and 29 years old in good health.

The CDR3, as DNA: TGCGCCAGCAGCGGAGACCGGGACCTTCAGTACTTC. Amino acid sequence: CASSGDRDLQYF. This sequence joins TRBV5-1 and TRBJ2-4, with D perhaps TRBD1 or TRBD2 (5 bases each). CDR1 and CDR2 (germline): SGHRS, YFSETQ. The CDR3 consists of 12 residues. Trimming removed 4 bases from V and 11 bases from J, with 13 bases in between.

Points on this clone: This CDR3 is also generated by other DNA sequences in the sample. The chain combines TRBV6-1 with TRBJ2-7; 9 nucleotides align to TRBD1. CDR1 and CDR2 (germline): MNHNS, SASEGT. This CDR3 comprises 15 residues. V lost 0 bases, J lost 5 bases, and 5 bases stayed unmatched. The CDR3 spells CASSEAEDRGHEQYF. The CDR3 DNA follows: TGTGCCAGCAGTGAAGCAGAGGACAGGGGACACGAGCAGTACTTC.

The gene calls are TRBV11-2 and TRBJ2-5; 8 positions match TRBD2. With 2 bases clipped from V and 6 bases from J, the junction kept 5 bases outside the gene matches. The germline V gene has CDR1 SGHAT and CDR2 FQNNGV. The CDR3 covers 14 residues. The CDR3 sequence is CASSLSTGGKTQYF. CDR3 nucleotides: TGTGCCAGCAGCTTAAGTACGGGGGGGAAGACCCAGTACTTC.

A single count supports this clone. The chain uses TRBV5-8 and TRBJ1-2; D unresolved. The CDR3 extends over 13 amino acids. Trimming left V 0 bases short and J 4 bases short, with 7 bases between. The germline gives CDR1 SGHTS, CDR2 YDEGEE. The CDR3 protein is CASSLEGPYGYTF. CDR3 nucleotide sequence: TGTGCCAGCAGCTTGGAGGGCCCCTATGGCTACACCTTC.

The chain has TRBV6-2 or TRBV6-3 and TRBJ1-1; TRBD1 aligns across 9 bases. This CDR3 contains 15 residues. Germline trimming cut 2 bases from V and 5 bases from J; bases unmatched to any gene: 6. Germline assignment: CDR1 MNHEY and CDR2 SVGEGT. The CDR3 is CASSYATGGWTEAFF. The CDR3 coding sequence is TGTGCCAGCAGTTACGCGACAGGGGGGTGGACTGAAGCTTTCTTT.

The V gene is TRBV11-2, the J gene TRBJ1-1, with D possibly TRBD1 on 6 matching bases. The CDR3 consists of 16 residues. Germline loops: CDR1 SGHAT, CDR2 FQNNGV. The V end lost 7 bases, the J end lost 0 bases, and 18 bases lay between the germline ends. This CDR3 is CASNPGGTPMNTEAFF. In DNA, the CDR3 is TGTGCCAGCAACCCGGGGGGGACACCAATGAACACTGAAGCTTTCTTT. The variable domain in full, completed from reference TRBV11-2 and TRBJ1-1, reads EAGVAQSPRYKIIEKRQSVAFWCNPISGHATLYWYQQILGQGPKLLIQFQNNGVVDDSQLPKDRFSAERLKGVDSTLKIQPAKLEDSAVYLCASNPGGTPMNTEAFFGQGTRLTVV.

This rearrangement joins TRBV5-1 to TRBJ1-4; 12 nucleotides line up with TRBD1. V lost 3 bases to trimming and J lost 7 bases; unmatched junction nucleotides: 4. The CDR3 extends over 15 amino acids. Germline CDR1 reads SGHRS; CDR2 reads YFSETQ. The CDR3 DNA reads as TGCGCCAGCAGCTCGGGACAGGGGGCAGTTGAAAAACTGTTTTTT. Protein product: CASSSGQGAVEKLFF.

This clone appeared a single time. The rearrangement links TRBV3-1 (or the pseudogene TRBV3-2) to TRBJ2-7; unclear D gene. The CDR3 covers 14 residues. Germline V gives CDR1 LGHDT, CDR2 YNNKEL (reference sequence). V was shortened by 2 bases and J by 0 bases, with 8 bases between the two germline ends. The CDR3 DNA reads TGTGCCAGCAGCCAATCGCATAACTCCTACGAGCAGTACTTC. Its protein is CASSQSHNSYEQYF.

V usage is TRBV18 and J usage is TRBJ1-3; D may be TRBD1 (6 bases). The CDR3 runs to 16 residues. V was cut by 7 bases and J by 4 bases, with 20 bases left in between. Germline V gene data show CDR1 as KGHSH and CDR2 as LQKENI. CDR3 nucleotides: TGTGCCAGCTTTGTGAACATCGGGGGCGACGGAAACACCATATATTTT. Protein: CASFVNIGGDGNTIYF.

CDR3 bases: TGCGCCAGCAGCTTGGCGGGGGGGTCTGGTGGCTACACCTTC. Residues: CASSLAGGSGGYTF. The chain uses TRBV5-1 and TRBJ1-2; maybe TRBD1 (5 bases). Germline loops: CDR1 SGHRS, CDR2 YFSETQ. The CDR3 is 14 amino acids. The V end lost 0 bases, the J end lost 7 bases, and 13 bases lay between the germline ends.

The DNA of the CDR3 is TGTGCCAGCAGCTTTTACCACAGACTTAATTCACCCCTCCACTTT. This encodes CASSFYHRLNSPLHF. This sequence joins TRBV7-2 and TRBJ1-6, with D unclear. With 3 bases removed from V and 6 bases from J, the gap between germline ends came to 12 bases. CDR3 length: 15 residues. Germline V gives CDR1 SGHTA, CDR2 FQGNSA.

This clone was picked up one time. The chain recombines TRBV29-1 with TRBJ2-2; 8 nucleotides align to TRBD1. Looked up from germline, CDR1 is SQVTM and CDR2 is ANQGSEA. J lost 6 bases, V lost 6 bases, and 15 bases had no gene match. There are 16 residues in the CDR3. CDR3 sequence (DNA): TGCAGCGTCGCTCCGGGACAGGTTTGGGGGTCCGGGGAGCTGTTTTTT. This gives the protein CSVAPGQVWGSGELFF.

The chain carries TRBV15 and TRBJ2-7, with 7 bases matching TRBD1. V trimming: 3 bases; J trimming: 1 base; junction bases outside the gene matches: 9. The CDR3 is 16 residues long. Germline CDR1 reads LNHNV; CDR2 reads YYDKDF (reference sequence). CDR3 coding DNA: TGTGCCACCAGCAGGGACCTAGGGGGCGCTTCCTACGAGCAGTACTTC. Its protein is CATSRDLGGASYEQYF.

This chain joins TRBV27 and TRBJ2-3; 7 nucleotides line up with TRBD2. The CDR3 consists of 15 residues. Germline V gives CDR1 MNHEY, CDR2 SMNVEV (reference sequence). Trimming took 2 bases from V and 0 from J; bases not matched to a gene: 2. As DNA, the CDR3 is TGTGCCAGCAGTTTAGCAGCGGGGAGCACAGATACGCAGTATTTT. Translating gives CASSLAAGSTDTQYF.